The 23 T cell receptor beta chains listed next were all sequenced from one sample in a study of shared clonotypes between healthy human individuals. The repertoire was sequenced with immunoSEQ multiplex PCR; TCRdb's copy has only in-frame clones and lacks some. The profile shows 2 million or so clones, 85% to 95% of them singletons. Sequenced sample: naive CD4+ T cells sorted from blood. The subset here: CD45RA+ positively selected. Receptor source: a man younger than 35 in good health.

For this clone: The same CDR3 arises from other DNA sequences in this sample as well. The V gene is TRBV27, the J gene TRBJ2-5; 7 bases are a match to TRBD2. Trimming removed 3 bases from V and 5 bases from J; junction bases left unmatched: 3. Looked up from germline, CDR1 is MNHEY and CDR2 is SMNVEV (reference sequence). The CDR3 extends over 13 amino acids. The CDR3 sequence: CASSFGGRETQYF. The CDR3, as DNA: TGTGCCAGCAGTTTCGGGGGGAGGGAGACCCAGTACTTC.

This clone was observed a handful of times. The gene calls are TRBV19 and TRBJ1-6; TRBD1 is a possible D gene (5 bases). Germline V gene sequence: CDR1 LNHDA, CDR2 SQIVND (reference sequence). This CDR3 is built from 15 residues. Trimming took 3 bases from V and 8 from J, leaving 14 bases between them. In nucleotides, the CDR3 is TGTGCCAGTAGTATCCAGCAGGGTTATGATTCACCCCTCCACTTT. Translation gives CASSIQQGYDSPLHF.

The rearrangement joins TRBV5-1 to TRBJ2-7; TRBD1 matches at 8 bases. CDR1 and CDR2 from the germline V gene are SGHRS and YFSETQ. Trimming removed 6 bases from V and 9 bases from J; junction bases left unmatched: 17. The CDR3 is made up of 15 amino acids. The CDR3 DNA sequence: TGCGCCAGCAAACCCGGGACAGGAGGTGGACATGGGCAGTACTTC. Protein: CASKPGTGGGHGQYF.

A note on this clone: The identical CDR3 is also encoded by other nucleotide sequences in the sample. CDR3 residues: CASSVGLAGGGEQYF. Written as DNA, the CDR3 is TGCGCCAGCAGCGTCGGACTAGCGGGAGGCGGGGAGCAGTACTTC. The chain links TRBV5-1 to TRBJ2-7, with 14 bases identical to TRBD2. V lost 4 bases, J lost 7 bases, and 7 bases stayed unmatched. Germline assignment: CDR1 SGHRS and CDR2 YFSETQ. CDR3 length: 15 residues.

The V and J genes are TRBV29-1 and TRBJ2-2; 8 bases agree with TRBD2. With V trimmed by 6 bases and J by 0 bases, 6 bases remained unmatched. This CDR3 contains 15 residues. Germline V gives CDR1 SQVTM, CDR2 ANQGSEA. The CDR3 is CSVKGGGTNTGELFF. The CDR3 region has the DNA TGCAGCGTGAAGGGCGGGGGGACGAACACCGGGGAGCTGTTTTTT.

The chain links TRBV6-6 to TRBJ1-1; D is undetermined. The length of the CDR3 is 15 residues. Germline CDR1 MNHNY, CDR2 SVGAGI (reference sequence). V was clipped by 4 bases and J by 5 bases, with 17 bases between them. The CDR3 bases are TGTGCCAGCAGTTTCCCACCTAAGGAGGAGACTGAAGCTTTCTTT. It specifies CASSFPPKEETEAFF.

Concerning this clone itself: The sample has other DNA sequences that encode this CDR3 too. The chain joins TRBV28 to TRBJ1-1, with 7 bases matching TRBD1. The CDR3 spans 14 residues. Germline CDR1 reads MDHEN; CDR2 reads SYDVKM. The trim removed 4 bases at V and 2 bases at J, leaving 4 bases unmatched. The CDR3 DNA reads TGTGCCAGCAGTTCGGGACAGCTAAACACTGAAGCTTTCTTT. Protein: CASSSGQLNTEAFF.

V and J are TRBV27 and TRBJ1-1, with a possible D match to TRBD1 (6 bases). Trimming removed 2 bases from V and 1 base from J, with 11 bases in between. This CDR3 spans 15 amino acids. Germline lookup yields CDR1 MNHEY and CDR2 SMNVEV (reference sequence). The CDR3 DNA is TGTGCCAGCAGTTTAGCTGGGGGCGCGAACACTGAAGCTTTCTTT. Protein product: CASSLAGGANTEAFF.

Concerning this clone: Distinct nucleotide sequences in the sample also encode this CDR3. The chain couples TRBV27 to TRBJ2-7; a weak D match, TRBD2 (6 bases). Per the germline V gene, CDR1 is MNHEY and CDR2 is SMNVEV (reference sequence). V was clipped by 4 bases and J by 3 bases, with 10 bases between them. This CDR3 spans 13 amino acids. The CDR3 DNA follows: TGTGCCAGCAGTTCCCGCGGGGACTACGAGCAGTACTTC. Translating it yields CASSSRGDYEQYF.

V gene TRBV5-6 combines with J gene TRBJ2-7; D is possibly TRBD1 (7 bases). CDR1 and CDR2 (germline): SGHDT, YYEEEE. The CDR3 length is 16 residues. V shed 3 bases and J shed 0 bases, with 16 bases lying between them. In nucleotides, the CDR3 is TGTGCCAGCAGCTCCAGAGGGGGGACAGTCTCCTACGAGCAGTACTTC. Its translation: CASSSRGGTVSYEQYF.

A remark on this clone: This clone may be a read error of a much larger clone one base away. The identical CDR3 is also encoded by other nucleotide sequences in the sample. V is TRBV5-4 and J is TRBJ2-5, with D hard to call. This CDR3 is 12 amino acids long. V lost 2 bases to trimming and J lost 1 base, with 3 bases between them. CDR1 is SGHNT and CDR2 is YYREEE in the germline V gene (reference sequence). CDR3 residues: CASSFGQETQYF. The CDR3, as DNA: TGTGCCAGCAGCTTTGGCCAAGAGACCCAGTACTTC.

The chain recombines TRBV7-8 with TRBJ2-5, with 8 bases fitting TRBD1. Germline V gene data show CDR1 as SGHVS and CDR2 as FQNEAQ. V lost 7 bases, J lost 4 bases, and 17 bases stayed unmatched. This CDR3 is built from 17 residues. CDR3 nucleotide sequence: TGTGCCAGCAAGGGGGACCTTCGGACAGGGTTAAGAGAGACCCAGTACTTC. Its translation is CASKGDLRTGLRETQYF.

For this clone: In the same sample, other DNA sequences code for this CDR3. V and J are TRBV6-5 and TRBJ1-5; D gene uncertain. There are 14 residues in the CDR3. V was pared by 0 bases and J by 1 base, with 4 bases between. Germline V gives CDR1 MNHEY, CDR2 SVGAGI. DNA for the CDR3: TGTGCCAGCAGTTACTCGAGCAGCAATCAGCCCCAGCATTTT. Translation: CASSYSSSNQPQHF.

V and J are TRBV5-4 and TRBJ1-6; 10 nucleotides line up with TRBD1. This CDR3 comprises 15 residues. CDR1 is SGHNT, CDR2 YYREEE, per germline (reference sequence). Losses at the gene ends were 1 base for V and 9 bases for J; bases not matched to a gene: 4. CDR3 coding DNA: TGTGCCAGCAGCTTGTTGGGACAGGGGCGTTCACCCCTCCACTTT. This gives the protein CASSLLGQGRSPLHF.

The chain links TRBV30 to TRBJ2-1; D unresolved. The CDR3 consists of 14 residues. Looked up from germline, CDR1 is GTSNPN and CDR2 is SVGIG (reference sequence). Trimming pared 2 bases from V and 2 bases from J, leaving 10 bases between. The CDR3, as DNA: TGTGCCTGGAGTAGTCGGGCAGCCTACAATGAGCAGTTCTTC. This gives the protein CAWSSRAAYNEQFF.

V is TRBV7-2 and J is TRBJ1-5; D gene unclear. Per germline, CDR1 SGHTA and CDR2 FQGNSA. This CDR3 comprises 13 residues. Between the trimmed V and J ends, which lost 2 bases and 7 bases, there was a span of 9 bases. CDR3 loop: CASSLRGTQPQHF. The CDR3 nucleotides read TGTGCCAGCAGCTTACGGGGTACGCAGCCCCAGCATTTT.

V usage is TRBV30 and J usage is TRBJ1-6, with D uncertain. The germline V and J ends were trimmed by 2 bases and 13 bases, with 15 bases remaining between them. Per germline, CDR1 GTSNPN and CDR2 SVGIG (reference sequence). The CDR3 has 13 residues. The CDR3 nucleotides read TGTGCCTGGAGTCAATCGGGCGGAGCCCCCCTCCACTTT. Translating it yields CAWSQSGGAPLHF.

V gene TRBV6-1 combines with J gene TRBJ2-7, with 7 bases aligning to TRBD2. Germline loops: CDR1 MNHNS, CDR2 SASEGT. With V trimmed by 10 bases and J by 9 bases, 6 bases remained unmatched. The CDR3 loop spans 10 amino acids. CDR3 protein: CATERGRQYF. The CDR3 nucleotides read TGTGCCACCGAGCGGGGAAGGCAGTACTTC.

A remark on this clone: Other DNA sequences of this sample code for an identical CDR3. This chain connects TRBV5-1 to TRBJ1-5; D remains ambiguous. Between the trimmed V and J ends, which lost 2 bases and 2 bases, there was a span of 8 bases. The CDR3 is 14 amino acids. Germline V gene sequence: CDR1 SGHRS, CDR2 YFSETQ. This CDR3 is CASSLEGGNQPQHF. CDR3 bases: TGCGCCAGCAGCTTAGAGGGCGGCAATCAGCCCCAGCATTTT.

This clone was recorded once. The junction differs from germline at one of its ends, possibly a read error. V and J are TRBV2 and TRBJ2-7, with D perhaps TRBD1 (6 bases). The CDR3 extends over 12 amino acids. Germline V gene data show CDR1 as SNHLY and CDR2 as FYNNEI. The CDR3 is CASSGPTGKGLF. The CDR3 DNA is TGTGCCAGCAGTGGACCGACAGGAAAGGGGTTGTTC.

The chain employs TRBV6-5 and TRBJ2-3; possible D gene TRBD1, 5 bases. The germline V and J ends were trimmed by 7 bases and 2 bases, with 10 bases remaining between them. Looked up from germline, CDR1 is MNHEY and CDR2 is SVGAGI. The CDR3 is 13 amino acids. The chain's CDR3 is CASNGADTDTQYF. CDR3 bases: TGTGCCAGCAATGGGGCAGACACAGATACGCAGTATTTT.

V and J are TRBV28 and TRBJ2-1; either TRBD1 or TRBD2 may supply D (6 bases each). The CDR3 covers 14 residues. Germline V gene lookup returns CDR1 MDHEN and CDR2 SYDVKM. Trimming took 5 bases from V and 7 from J, leaving 15 bases between them. CDR3 coding DNA: TGTGCCAGCAGTGCAGGGCAGGGGAGGAATGAGCAGTTCTTC. This gives the protein CASSAGQGRNEQFF.

The V gene is TRBV6-5, the J gene TRBJ2-1; D is unclear. The CDR3 covers 15 residues. Trimming removed 0 bases at V and 3 bases at J, with 9 bases between. Germline CDR1 is MNHEY and CDR2 is SVGAGI. CDR3 residues: CASSYSDNRYNEQFF. The CDR3 bases are TGTGCCAGCAGTTACTCGGATAATCGCTACAATGAGCAGTTCTTC.